Listed below are T cell receptor beta chains from one sample, sequenced in a study of blood T cell repertoires in COVID-19. Sequencing was performed with immunoSEQ multiplex PCR; in TCRdb, only in-frame clones are kept and a portion is missing. The repertoire holds approximately 93,000 clones, with approximately 88% as singletons. The sample taken for sequencing was peripheral blood. All receptors derive from a man between 60 and 75 years old with acute or convalescent COVID-19. Both conserved end residues are part of each CDR3. Each record gives: CDR3 length, D gene, J gene, clone size, V gene, CDR3 protein, CDR3 DNA. The D gene is left open where the match is weak. Clone sizes are given selectively: once, few, many, or a class where the clone is expanded.

CDR3 length: 14
D gene: .
J gene: TRBJ2-3
clone size: .
V gene: TRBV7-7
CDR3 protein: CASSRLGSTDTQYF
CDR3 DNA: TGTGCCAGCAGCAGACTAGGGAGCACAGATACGCAGTATTTT

CDR3 length: 16
D gene: TRBD2
J gene: TRBJ2-7
clone size: .
V gene: TRBV6-5
CDR3 protein: CASSYDSAREGYEQYF
CDR3 DNA: TGTGCCAGCAGTTACGATTCAGCTCGGGAGGGATACGAGCAGTACTTC

CDR3 length: 12
D gene: TRBD1
J gene: TRBJ1-5
clone size: .
V gene: TRBV19
CDR3 protein: CASSATGLHGHF
CDR3 DNA: TGTGCCAGTAGTGCGACAGGGCTTCACGGGCATTTT

CDR3 length: 13
D gene: TRBD1
J gene: TRBJ1-1
clone size: .
V gene: TRBV29-1
CDR3 protein: CSGQGSAGTEAFF
CDR3 DNA: TGCAGCGGACAGGGATCTGCAGGCACTGAAGCTTTCTTT

CDR3 length: 16
D gene: .
J gene: TRBJ1-3
clone size: .
V gene: TRBV7-2
CDR3 protein: CASSGRDRPSGNTIYF
CDR3 DNA: TGTGCCAGCAGCGGACGTGACAGGCCCTCTGGAAACACCATATATTTT

CDR3 length: 11
D gene: .
J gene: TRBJ1-1
clone size: .
V gene: TRBV20-1
CDR3 protein: CSARQNTEAFF
CDR3 DNA: TGCAGTGCTAGACAGAACACTGAAGCTTTCTTT

CDR3 length: 15
D gene: TRBD1
J gene: TRBJ2-2
clone size: .
V gene: TRBV4-1
CDR3 protein: CASSQATGVGGELFF
CDR3 DNA: TGCGCCAGCAGCCAGGCAACAGGGGTAGGCGGGGAGCTGTTTTTT

CDR3 length: 13
D gene: .
J gene: TRBJ1-2
clone size: .
V gene: TRBV6-1
CDR3 protein: CASSEQAFYGYTF
CDR3 DNA: TGTGCCAGCAGTGAACAGGCTTTCTATGGCTACACCTTC

CDR3 length: 16
D gene: TRBD2
J gene: TRBJ2-2
clone size: .
V gene: TRBV5-6
CDR3 protein: CASSLGLAGVVGELFF
CDR3 DNA: TGTGCCAGCAGCTTGGGCCTAGCGGGAGTTGTCGGGGAGCTGTTTTTT

CDR3 length: 15
D gene: .
J gene: TRBJ1-1
clone size: once
V gene: TRBV18
CDR3 protein: CASSPQPGQNTEAFF
CDR3 DNA: TGTGCCAGCTCACCACAGCCGGGACAGAACACTGAAGCTTTCTTT

CDR3 length: 13
D gene: .
J gene: TRBJ1-1
clone size: .
V gene: TRBV3-1/TRBV3-2
CDR3 protein: CASSWDTNTEAFF
CDR3 DNA: TGTGCCAGCAGCTGGGACACTAACACTGAAGCTTTCTTT

CDR3 length: 14
D gene: TRBD2
J gene: TRBJ2-5
clone size: once
V gene: TRBV18
CDR3 protein: CASSPPLALETQYF
CDR3 DNA: TGTGCCAGCTCACCACCACTAGCGTTGGAGACCCAGTACTTC

CDR3 length: 16
D gene: TRBD1
J gene: TRBJ2-1
clone size: .
V gene: TRBV27
CDR3 protein: CASSAPDRANYNEQFF
CDR3 DNA: TGTGCCAGCAGCGCCCCGGACAGGGCCAACTACAATGAGCAGTTCTTC

CDR3 length: 15
D gene: TRBD1
J gene: TRBJ2-5
clone size: .
V gene: TRBV11-2
CDR3 protein: CASSLAGTGEETQYF
CDR3 DNA: TGTGCCAGCAGCTTAGCGGGGACAGGGGAAGAGACCCAGTACTTC

CDR3 length: 15
D gene: TRBD1
J gene: TRBJ1-5
clone size: .
V gene: TRBV5-6
CDR3 protein: CASSRRTGGHQPQHF
CDR3 DNA: TGTGCCAGCAGCAGGAGGACAGGGGGCCATCAGCCCCAGCATTTT

CDR3 length: 14
D gene: .
J gene: TRBJ2-7
clone size: .
V gene: TRBV5-1
CDR3 protein: CASSIESLSYEQYF
CDR3 DNA: TGCGCCAGCAGCATTGAAAGCCTCTCCTACGAGCAGTACTTC

CDR3 length: 12
D gene: TRBD1
J gene: TRBJ2-1
clone size: .
V gene: TRBV27
CDR3 protein: CASMTTGDEQFF
CDR3 DNA: TGTGCCAGCATGACAACAGGGGATGAGCAGTTCTTC

CDR3 length: 14
D gene: TRBD1
J gene: TRBJ2-7
clone size: .
V gene: TRBV5-1
CDR3 protein: CASREQGDAYEQYF
CDR3 DNA: TGCGCCAGCCGTGAGCAGGGGGACGCCTACGAGCAGTACTTC

CDR3 length: 15
D gene: .
J gene: TRBJ2-1
clone size: .
V gene: TRBV6-4
CDR3 protein: CASSDGVTRANEQFF
CDR3 DNA: TGTGCCAGCAGTGACGGGGTGACTAGGGCGAATGAGCAGTTCTTC

CDR3 length: 14
D gene: .
J gene: TRBJ2-3
clone size: .
V gene: TRBV5-1
CDR3 protein: CASSLGLGPSTQYF
CDR3 DNA: TGCGCCAGCAGCTTGGGCCTAGGCCCCAGTACGCAGTATTTT

CDR3 length: 15
D gene: TRBD1
J gene: TRBJ1-2
clone size: .
V gene: TRBV5-1
CDR3 protein: CASSPRDRGSYGYTF
CDR3 DNA: TGCGCCAGCAGCCCGAGGGACAGGGGGTCCTATGGCTACACCTTC

CDR3 length: 14
D gene: TRBD1
J gene: TRBJ1-2
clone size: .
V gene: TRBV3-1/TRBV3-2
CDR3 protein: CASSRGQDYYGYTF
CDR3 DNA: TGTGCCAGCAGCAGGGGACAGGATTACTATGGCTACACCTTC

CDR3 length: 15
D gene: .
J gene: TRBJ1-2
clone size: once
V gene: TRBV2
CDR3 protein: CASSESSQGIYGYTF
CDR3 DNA: TGTGCCAGCAGTGAATCCTCCCAGGGCATCTATGGCTACACCTTC

CDR3 length: 15
D gene: .
J gene: TRBJ1-1
clone size: .
V gene: TRBV6-5
CDR3 protein: CASSYSPDMNTEAFF
CDR3 DNA: TGTGCCAGCAGTTACTCTCCAGACATGAACACTGAAGCTTTCTTT

CDR3 length: 15
D gene: TRBD1
J gene: TRBJ1-2
clone size: .
V gene: TRBV13
CDR3 protein: CASSPRTGGVYGYTF
CDR3 DNA: TGTGCCAGCAGCCCCCGGACAGGGGGGGTCTATGGCTACACCTTC

CDR3 length: 15
D gene: TRBD1
J gene: TRBJ2-5
clone size: .
V gene: TRBV30
CDR3 protein: CAWRHRDRGRETQYF
CDR3 DNA: TGTGCCTGGCGACACCGGGACAGGGGGCGAGAGACCCAGTACTTC

CDR3 length: 14
D gene: TRBD1
J gene: TRBJ1-6
clone size: .
V gene: TRBV19
CDR3 protein: CASSIARGDSPLHF
CDR3 DNA: TGTGCCAGTAGTATCGCCAGGGGGGATTCACCCCTCCACTTT

CDR3 length: 15
D gene: TRBD2
J gene: TRBJ2-3
clone size: .
V gene: TRBV19
CDR3 protein: CASSMTGGPADTQYF
CDR3 DNA: TGTGCCAGTAGTATGACGGGAGGGCCGGCAGATACGCAGTATTTT

CDR3 length: 16
D gene: .
J gene: TRBJ2-7
clone size: .
V gene: TRBV27
CDR3 protein: CASSSMALADTYEQYF
CDR3 DNA: TGTGCCAGCAGTTCTATGGCCCTAGCAGATACCTACGAGCAGTACTTC

CDR3 length: 17
D gene: TRBD2
J gene: TRBJ2-3
clone size: .
V gene: TRBV5-6
CDR3 protein: CASSLVRLAVSTDTQYF
CDR3 DNA: TGTGCCAGCAGCTTGGTGAGACTAGCGGTAAGCACAGATACGCAGTATTTT

CDR3 length: 12
D gene: TRBD2
J gene: TRBJ2-5
clone size: .
V gene: TRBV29-1
CDR3 protein: CSVREVEETQYF
CDR3 DNA: TGCAGCGTGCGGGAGGTTGAAGAGACCCAGTACTTC

CDR3 length: 14
D gene: .
J gene: TRBJ1-1
clone size: .
V gene: TRBV10-1
CDR3 protein: CASSESRQNTEAFF
CDR3 DNA: TGCGCCAGCAGTGAGTCGCGGCAGAACACTGAAGCTTTCTTT

CDR3 length: 14
D gene: .
J gene: TRBJ1-1
clone size: .
V gene: TRBV5-1
CDR3 protein: CASSILTGNTEAFF
CDR3 DNA: TGCGCCAGCAGCATACTTACTGGGAACACTGAAGCTTTCTTT

CDR3 length: 14
D gene: .
J gene: TRBJ1-1
clone size: few
V gene: TRBV9
CDR3 protein: CASSPAGSNTEAFF
CDR3 DNA: TGTGCCAGCAGTCCTGCAGGCTCGAACACTGAAGCTTTCTTT

CDR3 length: 14
D gene: TRBD1
J gene: TRBJ2-6
clone size: .
V gene: TRBV5-1
CDR3 protein: CATTGGSGANVLTF
CDR3 DNA: TGCGCCACCACAGGGGGCTCTGGGGCCAACGTCCTGACTTTC

CDR3 length: 14
D gene: .
J gene: TRBJ2-7
clone size: .
V gene: TRBV14
CDR3 protein: CASSQVSGPWEQYF
CDR3 DNA: TGTGCCAGCAGCCAAGTATCAGGTCCCTGGGAGCAGTACTTC

CDR3 length: 15
D gene: TRBD2
J gene: TRBJ2-1
clone size: .
V gene: TRBV5-1
CDR3 protein: CASSAGTSGRNEQFF
CDR3 DNA: TGCGCCAGCAGCGCCGGGACTAGCGGGAGAAATGAGCAGTTCTTC

CDR3 length: 17
D gene: TRBD1
J gene: TRBJ1-3
clone size: .
V gene: TRBV11-2
CDR3 protein: CASMGWTGGFTGNTIYF
CDR3 DNA: TGTGCCAGCATGGGTTGGACAGGGGGCTTCACTGGAAACACCATATATTTT

CDR3 length: 14
D gene: TRBD1
J gene: TRBJ2-1
clone size: .
V gene: TRBV5-1
CDR3 protein: CATSKGQGYNEQFF
CDR3 DNA: TGCGCCACCTCGAAGGGACAGGGTTACAATGAGCAGTTCTTC

CDR3 length: 17
D gene: .
J gene: TRBJ2-4
clone size: .
V gene: TRBV3-1/TRBV3-2
CDR3 protein: CASSQRQANLAKNIQYF
CDR3 DNA: TGTGCCAGCAGCCAACGACAGGCAAACCTAGCCAAAAACATTCAGTACTTC

CDR3 length: 17
D gene: TRBD1
J gene: TRBJ1-4
clone size: .
V gene: TRBV25-1
CDR3 protein: CASKSDPHRGHNEKLFF
CDR3 DNA: TGTGCCAGCAAATCCGACCCCCACAGGGGGCATAATGAAAAACTGTTTTTT

CDR3 length: 17
D gene: TRBD2
J gene: TRBJ2-5
clone size: .
V gene: TRBV27
CDR3 protein: CASSSPWAGGGLETQYF
CDR3 DNA: TGTGCCAGCAGTTCCCCGTGGGCGGGGGGAGGATTGGAGACCCAGTACTTC

CDR3 length: 12
D gene: .
J gene: TRBJ1-1
clone size: .
V gene: TRBV27
CDR3 protein: CASSHGGTEAFF
CDR3 DNA: TGTGCCAGTAGCCATGGTGGCACTGAAGCTTTCTTT

CDR3 length: 13
D gene: TRBD2
J gene: TRBJ2-1
clone size: .
V gene: TRBV6-5
CDR3 protein: CASSYSLAGGWFF
CDR3 DNA: TGTGCCAGCAGTTACTCGCTAGCGGGAGGTTGGTTCTTC

CDR3 length: 15
D gene: TRBD1
J gene: TRBJ1-5
clone size: .
V gene: TRBV19
CDR3 protein: CASTQDRTNEWAQHF
CDR3 DNA: TGTGCCAGTACCCAGGACAGGACCAATGAATGGGCCCAGCATTTT